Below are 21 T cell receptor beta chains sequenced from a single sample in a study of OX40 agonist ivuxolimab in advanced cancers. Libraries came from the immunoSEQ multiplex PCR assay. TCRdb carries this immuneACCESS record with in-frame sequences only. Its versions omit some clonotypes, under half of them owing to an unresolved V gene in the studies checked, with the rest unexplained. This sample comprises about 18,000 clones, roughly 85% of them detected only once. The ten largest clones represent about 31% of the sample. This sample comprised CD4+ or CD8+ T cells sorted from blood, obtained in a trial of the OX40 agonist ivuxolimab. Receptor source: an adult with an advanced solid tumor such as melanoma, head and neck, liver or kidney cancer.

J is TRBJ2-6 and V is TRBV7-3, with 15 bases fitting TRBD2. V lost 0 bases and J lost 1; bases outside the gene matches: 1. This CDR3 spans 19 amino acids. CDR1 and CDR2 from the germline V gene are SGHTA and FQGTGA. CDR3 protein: CASSLTGLAGGSGANVLTF. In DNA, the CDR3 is TGTGCCAGCAGCTTAACCGGACTAGCGGGAGGGTCTGGGGCCAACGTCCTGACTTTC.

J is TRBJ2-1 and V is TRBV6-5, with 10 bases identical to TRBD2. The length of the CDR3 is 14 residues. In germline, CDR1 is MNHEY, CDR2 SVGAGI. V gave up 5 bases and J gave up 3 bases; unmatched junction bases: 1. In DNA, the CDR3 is TGTGCCAGCAGTCTAGCGGGAGTCTACAATGAGCAGTTCTTC. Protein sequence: CASSLAGVYNEQFF.

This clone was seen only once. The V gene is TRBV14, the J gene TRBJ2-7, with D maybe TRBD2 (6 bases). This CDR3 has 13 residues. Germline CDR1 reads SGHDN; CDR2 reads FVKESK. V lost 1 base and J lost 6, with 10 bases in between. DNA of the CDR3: TGTGCCAGCAGCCAAGCGGGAGTCCGCGAGCAGTACTTC. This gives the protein CASSQAGVREQYF.

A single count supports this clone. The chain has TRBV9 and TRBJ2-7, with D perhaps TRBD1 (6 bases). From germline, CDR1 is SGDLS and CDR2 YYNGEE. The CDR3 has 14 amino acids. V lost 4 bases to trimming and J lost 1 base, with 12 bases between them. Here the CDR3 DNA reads TGTGCCAGCAGCCCTGGGGGCGGATCCTACGAGCAGTACTTC. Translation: CASSPGGGSYEQYF.

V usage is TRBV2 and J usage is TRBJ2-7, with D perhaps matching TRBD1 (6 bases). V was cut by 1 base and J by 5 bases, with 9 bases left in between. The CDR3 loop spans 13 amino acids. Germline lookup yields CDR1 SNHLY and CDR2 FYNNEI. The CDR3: CASSEGTVDEQYF. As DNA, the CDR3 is TGTGCCAGCAGTGAAGGGACAGTCGACGAGCAGTACTTC.

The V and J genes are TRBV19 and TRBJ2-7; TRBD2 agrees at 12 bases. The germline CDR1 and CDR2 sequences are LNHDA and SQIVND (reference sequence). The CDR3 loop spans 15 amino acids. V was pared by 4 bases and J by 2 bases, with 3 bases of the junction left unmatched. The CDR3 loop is CASSTWTSGAYEQYF. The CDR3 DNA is TGTGCCAGTAGTACCTGGACTAGCGGGGCCTACGAGCAGTACTTC.

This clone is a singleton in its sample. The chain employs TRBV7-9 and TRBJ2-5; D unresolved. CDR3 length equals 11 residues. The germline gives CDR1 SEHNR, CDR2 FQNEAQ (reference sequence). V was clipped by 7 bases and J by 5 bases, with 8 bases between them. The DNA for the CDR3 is TGTGCCAGCACACCGCCGGAGACCCAGTACTTC. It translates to CASTPPETQYF.

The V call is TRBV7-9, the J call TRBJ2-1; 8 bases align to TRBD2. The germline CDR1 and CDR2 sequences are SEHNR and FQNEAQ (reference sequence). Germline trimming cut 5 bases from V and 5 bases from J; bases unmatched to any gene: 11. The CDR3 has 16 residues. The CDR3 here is CASSLGTSGRDNEQFF. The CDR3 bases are TGTGCCAGCAGCCTAGGAACTAGCGGAAGAGACAATGAGCAGTTCTTC.

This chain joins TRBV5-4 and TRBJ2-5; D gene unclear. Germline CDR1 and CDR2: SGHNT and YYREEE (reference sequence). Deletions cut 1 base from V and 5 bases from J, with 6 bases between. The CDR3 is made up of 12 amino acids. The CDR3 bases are TGTGCCAGCAGCTTGCTCCCTGAGACCCAGTACTTC. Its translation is CASSLLPETQYF. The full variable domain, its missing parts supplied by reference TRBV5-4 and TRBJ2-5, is ETGVTQSPTHLIKTRGQQVTLRCSSQSGHNTVSWYQQALGQGPQFIFQYYREEENGRGNFPPRFSGLQFPNYSSELNVNALELDDSALYLCASSLLPETQYFGPGTRLLVL.

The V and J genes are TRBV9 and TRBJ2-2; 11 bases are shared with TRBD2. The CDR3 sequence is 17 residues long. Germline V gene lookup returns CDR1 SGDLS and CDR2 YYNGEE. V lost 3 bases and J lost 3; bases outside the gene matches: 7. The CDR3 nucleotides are TGTGCCAGCAGCGGATCCCGACTAGCGGGGTACACCGGGGAGCTGTTTTTT. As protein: CASSGSRLAGYTGELFF.

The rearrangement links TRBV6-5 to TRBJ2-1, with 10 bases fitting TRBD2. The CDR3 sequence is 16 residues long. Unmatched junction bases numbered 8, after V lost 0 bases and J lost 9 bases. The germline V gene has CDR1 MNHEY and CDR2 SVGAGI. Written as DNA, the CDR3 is TGTGCCAGCAGTTACTCGCTAGCGGGAGAATGGGTTGAGCAGTTCTTC. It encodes CASSYSLAGEWVEQFF.

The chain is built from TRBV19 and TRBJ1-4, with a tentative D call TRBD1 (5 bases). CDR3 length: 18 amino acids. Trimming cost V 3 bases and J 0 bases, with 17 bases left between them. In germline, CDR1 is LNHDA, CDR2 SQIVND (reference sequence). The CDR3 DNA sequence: TGTGCCAGTAGTATGGGGTACCCAGGGAGGGCAACTAATGAAAAACTGTTTTTT. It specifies CASSMGYPGRATNEKLFF.

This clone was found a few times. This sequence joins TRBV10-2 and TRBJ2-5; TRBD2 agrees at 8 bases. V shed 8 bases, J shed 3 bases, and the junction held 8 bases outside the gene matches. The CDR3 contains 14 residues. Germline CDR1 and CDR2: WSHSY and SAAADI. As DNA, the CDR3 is TGCGCCAGCTTTCGGGAGGGGTTCGAAGAGACCCAGTACTTC. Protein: CASFREGFEETQYF.

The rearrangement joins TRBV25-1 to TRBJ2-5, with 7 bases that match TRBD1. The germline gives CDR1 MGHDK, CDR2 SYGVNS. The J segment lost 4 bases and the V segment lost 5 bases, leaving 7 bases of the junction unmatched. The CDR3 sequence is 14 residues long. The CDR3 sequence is CASSFRDSGETQYF. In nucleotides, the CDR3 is TGTGCCAGCAGTTTCCGGGACAGTGGAGAGACCCAGTACTTC.

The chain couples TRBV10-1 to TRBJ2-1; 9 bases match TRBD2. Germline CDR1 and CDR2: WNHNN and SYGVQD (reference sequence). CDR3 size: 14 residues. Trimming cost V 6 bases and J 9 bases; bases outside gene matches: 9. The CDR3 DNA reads TGCGCCAGCAGCGAACGAAGGACTAGCGTTGAGCAGTTCTTC. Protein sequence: CASSERRTSVEQFF.

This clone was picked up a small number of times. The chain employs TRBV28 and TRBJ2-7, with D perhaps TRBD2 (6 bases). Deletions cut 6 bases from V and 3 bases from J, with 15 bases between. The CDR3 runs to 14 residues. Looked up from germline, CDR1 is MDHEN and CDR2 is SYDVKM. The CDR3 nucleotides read TGTGCCAGCAGACCTGCGGGACTTAACTACGAGCAGTACTTC. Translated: CASRPAGLNYEQYF.

For the CDR3, the DNA is TGTGCCAGCAGCCTAGGGGGACTAGCGGCCTACGAGCAGTACTTC. Translation gives CASSLGGLAAYEQYF. The chain joins TRBV7-2 to TRBJ2-7, with 11 bases that match TRBD2. Germline V gene sequence: CDR1 SGHTA, CDR2 FQGNSA. The V gene end was trimmed by 5 bases and the J gene end by 2 bases; junction bases not matched to a gene: 5. CDR3 size: 15 residues.

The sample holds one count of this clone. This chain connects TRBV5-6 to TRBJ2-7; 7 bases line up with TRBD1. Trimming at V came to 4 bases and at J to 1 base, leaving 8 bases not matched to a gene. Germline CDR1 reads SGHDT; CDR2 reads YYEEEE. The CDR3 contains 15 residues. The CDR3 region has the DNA TGTGCCAGCAGCGATTGGGACAGACGTTCCTACGAGCAGTACTTC. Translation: CASSDWDRRSYEQYF.

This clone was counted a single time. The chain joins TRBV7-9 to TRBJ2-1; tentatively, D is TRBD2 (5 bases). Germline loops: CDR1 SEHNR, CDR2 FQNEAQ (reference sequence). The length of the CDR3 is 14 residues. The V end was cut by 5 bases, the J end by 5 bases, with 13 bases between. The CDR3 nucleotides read TGTGCCAGCAGCCTCGTCTACGGGGACAATGAGCAGTTCTTC. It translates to CASSLVYGDNEQFF.

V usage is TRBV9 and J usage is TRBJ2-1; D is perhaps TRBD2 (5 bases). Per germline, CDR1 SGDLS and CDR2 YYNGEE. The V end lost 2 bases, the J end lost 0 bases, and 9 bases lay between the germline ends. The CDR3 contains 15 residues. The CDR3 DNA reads TGTGCCAGCAGCGTCAGCGGTAGCTCCTACAATGAGCAGTTCTTC. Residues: CASSVSGSSYNEQFF.

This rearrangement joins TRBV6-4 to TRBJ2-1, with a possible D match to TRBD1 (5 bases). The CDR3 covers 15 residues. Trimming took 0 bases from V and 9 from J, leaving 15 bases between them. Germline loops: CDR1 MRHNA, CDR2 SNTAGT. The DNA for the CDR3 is TGTGCCAGCAGTGACTCAGTTCTGGACATAGGTGAGCAGTTCTTC. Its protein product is CASSDSVLDIGEQFF.